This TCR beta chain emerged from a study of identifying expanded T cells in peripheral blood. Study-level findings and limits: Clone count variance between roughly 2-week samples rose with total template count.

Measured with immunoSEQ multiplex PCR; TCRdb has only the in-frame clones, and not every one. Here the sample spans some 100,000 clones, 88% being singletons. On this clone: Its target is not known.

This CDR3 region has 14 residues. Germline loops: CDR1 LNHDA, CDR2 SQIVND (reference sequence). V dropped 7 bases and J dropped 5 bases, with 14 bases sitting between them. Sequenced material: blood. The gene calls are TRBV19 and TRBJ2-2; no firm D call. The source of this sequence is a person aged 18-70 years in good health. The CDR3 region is CASTPRSRTGELFF. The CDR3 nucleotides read TGTGCCAGTACCCCACGGAGTAGAACCGGGGAGCTGTTTTTT.